This T cell receptor (beta chain) was recovered during a study of blood T cell repertoires in COVID-19. CDR1 and CDR2 (germline): LNHDA, SQIVND (reference sequence). This CDR3 spans 13 amino acids. The ends lost 7 bases at V and 6 bases at J; junction bases unmatched: 6. Followed longitudinally, the Seattle patients had been enrolled during active infection. Assay used: immunoSEQ multiplex PCR; TCRdb lists only in-frame clones, some missing. The table includes about 220,000 clones, 85% detected once. This chain joins TRBV19 and TRBJ1-5; 7 nucleotides match TRBD1. The receptor's source is a woman between 65 and 79 years old with COVID-19, enrolled during active disease. The sample taken for sequencing was peripheral blood. CDR3 bases: TGTGCCAGTACCGACAGGGTAGGTCAGCCCCAGCATTTT. Its protein is CASTDRVGQPQHF.